This T cell receptor (beta chain) was recorded in a study of OX40 agonist ivuxolimab in advanced cancers. In the study overall: Eligibility admitted prior anti-PD-1, anti-PD-L1 or anti-CTLA-4 therapy; about 40% had some.

The study, taken as a whole, reports: Within 6 weeks, CD4+ and CD8+ blood T cells expanded clonally at 0.1 to 3.0 mg/kg.

Assay used: immunoSEQ multiplex PCR; TCRdb lists only in-frame clones, some missing. Here the sample spans 20,000 to 25,000 clones, around 86% being singletons. The CDR3 runs to 16 residues. Germline V lookup: CDR1 SGHAT, CDR2 FQNNGV. The V gene end was trimmed by 2 bases and the J gene end by 0 bases; junction bases not matched to a gene: 5. With regard to this clone: Its antigen is as yet unknown.

Specimen: CD4+ or CD8+ T cells sorted from blood, collected in a trial of the OX40 agonist ivuxolimab. This sequence originates from an adult with an advanced solid tumor such as melanoma, head and neck, liver or kidney cancer. V is TRBV11-2 and J is TRBJ2-7; 9 bases are shared with TRBD1. CDR3 nucleotides: TGTGCCAGCAGCTTATTAGGGACAGGGAGCTCCTACGAGCAGTACTTC. It translates to CASSLLGTGSSYEQYF. Using reference TRBV11-2 and TRBJ2-7 for the parts outside the CDR3, the full variable domain is EAGVAQSPRYKIIEKRQSVAFWCNPISGHATLYWYQQILGQGPKLLIQFQNNGVVDDSQLPKDRFSAERLKGVDSTLKIQPAKLEDSAVYLCASSLLGTGSSYEQYFGPGTRLTVT.